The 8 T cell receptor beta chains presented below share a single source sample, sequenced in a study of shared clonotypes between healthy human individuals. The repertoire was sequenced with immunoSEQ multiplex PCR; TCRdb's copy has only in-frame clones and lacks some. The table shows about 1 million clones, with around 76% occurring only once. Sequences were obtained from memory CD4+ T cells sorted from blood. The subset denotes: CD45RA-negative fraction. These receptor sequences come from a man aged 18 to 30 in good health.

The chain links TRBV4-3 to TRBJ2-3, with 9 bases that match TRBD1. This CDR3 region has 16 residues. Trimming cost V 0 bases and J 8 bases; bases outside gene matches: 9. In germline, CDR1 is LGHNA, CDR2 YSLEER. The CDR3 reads CASSQDSPGQGGTQYF. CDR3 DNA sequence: TGCGCCAGCAGCCAAGATAGTCCGGGACAGGGAGGTACGCAGTATTTT.

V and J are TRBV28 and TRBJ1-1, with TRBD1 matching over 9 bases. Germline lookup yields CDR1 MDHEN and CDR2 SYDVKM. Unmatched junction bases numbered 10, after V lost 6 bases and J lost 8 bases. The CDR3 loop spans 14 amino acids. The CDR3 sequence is CASSSPPGQGEAFF. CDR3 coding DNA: TGTGCCAGCAGCTCCCCCCCGGGACAGGGAGAAGCTTTCTTT.

CDR3 nucleotide sequence: TGCGCCAGCAGCTCGGACCAATGGGGCTACACCTTC. This translates into CASSSDQWGYTF. The chain is built from TRBV5-1 and TRBJ1-2, with D unclear. Trimming removed 3 bases from V and 8 bases from J, with 11 bases in between. CDR1 is SGHRS and CDR2 is YFSETQ in the germline V gene. CDR3 length: 12 amino acids.

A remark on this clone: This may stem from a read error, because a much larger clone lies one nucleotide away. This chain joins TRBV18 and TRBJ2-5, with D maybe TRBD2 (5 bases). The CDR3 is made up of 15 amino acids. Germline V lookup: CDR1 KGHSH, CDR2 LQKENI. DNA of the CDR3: TGTGCCAGCTCACCCCCCATGAGGGCGGAAGAGACCCTGTACTTC. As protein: CASSPPMRAEETLYF.

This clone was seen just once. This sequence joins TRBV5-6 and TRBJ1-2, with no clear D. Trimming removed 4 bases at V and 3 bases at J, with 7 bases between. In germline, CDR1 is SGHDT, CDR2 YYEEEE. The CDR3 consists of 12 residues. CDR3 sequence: CASSVKDYGYTF. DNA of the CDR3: TGTGCCAGCAGCGTTAAGGACTATGGCTACACCTTC.

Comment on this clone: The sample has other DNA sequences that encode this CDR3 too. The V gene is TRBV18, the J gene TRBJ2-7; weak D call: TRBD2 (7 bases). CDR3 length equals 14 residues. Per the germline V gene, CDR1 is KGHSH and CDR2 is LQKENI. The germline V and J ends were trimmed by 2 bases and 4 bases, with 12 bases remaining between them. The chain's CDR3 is CASSPRGGAYEQYF. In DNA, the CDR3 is TGTGCCAGCTCACCAAGGGGGGGCGCGTACGAGCAGTACTTC.

The CDR3 protein is CASSPGTGVGVNTEAFF. DNA for the CDR3: TGTGCCAGCAGCCCCGGGACAGGGGTTGGGGTGAACACTGAAGCTTTCTTT. The chain is built from TRBV5-4 and TRBJ1-1, with 10 bases matching TRBD1. The junction had 9 bases not matched to a gene; V was cut back by 4 bases and J by 0 bases. Germline values: CDR1 SGHNT, CDR2 YYREEE (reference sequence). This CDR3 has 17 residues.

The CDR3 sequence is CAVAGPKREKLFF. CDR3 DNA sequence: TGTGCCGTCGCGGGACCTAAAAGGGAAAAACTGTTTTTT. The J gene is TRBJ1-4, the V gene TRBV30; D is perhaps TRBD1 (5 bases). Germline V gene lookup returns CDR1 GTSNPN and CDR2 SVGIG (reference sequence). V lost 8 bases to trimming and J lost 8 bases, with 18 bases between them. The CDR3 is 13 amino acids.